The 2 T cell receptor beta chains listed next were all sequenced from one sample in a study of T cells after yellow fever vaccination. TCRdb re-analysed the 5' RACE reads in MiXCR, keeping a single row per CDR3 protein. The repertoire has some 300,000 distinct CDR3 sequences, roughly 9% of them found once; the top ten carry about 3%. The starting material was CD4+ T cells sorted from PBMCs, obtained 5 days after the yellow fever booster vaccination. These receptor sequences come from a man aged 18 to 29 who received the YFV17D yellow fever vaccine.

This clonotype was counted only a few times. The V and J genes are TRBV6-6 and TRBJ1-2; D perhaps matches TRBD1 (6 bases). CDR3 length equals 13 residues. Germline CDR1 reads MNHNY; CDR2 reads SVGAGI (reference sequence). The V end was cut by 7 bases, the J end by 5 bases, with 14 bases between. This CDR3 is CASTYYRDYGYTF. The CDR3 DNA is TGTGCCAGCACCTACTACAGGGATTATGGCTACACCTTC.

The table lists this clonotype with a few counts. The chain carries TRBV6-2 or TRBV6-3 and TRBJ2-5; D is unresolved. Germline V gene lookup returns CDR1 MNHEY and CDR2 SVGEGT. This CDR3 spans 14 amino acids. V gave up 6 bases and J gave up 5 bases, with 16 bases separating them. The CDR3 reads CASRGRYPLETQYF. CDR3 nucleotides: TGTGCCAGCAGGGGTCGTTACCCCCTCGAGACCCAGTACTTC.